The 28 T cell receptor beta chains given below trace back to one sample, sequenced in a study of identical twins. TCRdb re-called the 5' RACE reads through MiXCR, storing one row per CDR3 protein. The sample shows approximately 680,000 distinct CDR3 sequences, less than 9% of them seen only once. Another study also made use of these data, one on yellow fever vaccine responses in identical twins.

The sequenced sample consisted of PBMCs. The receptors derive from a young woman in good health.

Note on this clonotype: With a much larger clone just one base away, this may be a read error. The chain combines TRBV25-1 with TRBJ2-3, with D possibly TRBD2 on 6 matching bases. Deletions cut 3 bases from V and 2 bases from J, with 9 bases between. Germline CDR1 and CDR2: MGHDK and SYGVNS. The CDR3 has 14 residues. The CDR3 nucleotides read TGTGCCAGCAGTGAGCGGGACTTCACAGATACGCAGTATTTT. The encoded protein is CASSERDFTDTQYF.

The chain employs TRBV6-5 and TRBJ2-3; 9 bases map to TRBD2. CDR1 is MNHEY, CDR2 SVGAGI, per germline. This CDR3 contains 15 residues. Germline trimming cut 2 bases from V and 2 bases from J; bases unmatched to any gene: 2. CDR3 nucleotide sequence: TGTGCCAGCAGTTACCCTAGCGGGATCACAGATACGCAGTATTTT. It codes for CASSYPSGITDTQYF.

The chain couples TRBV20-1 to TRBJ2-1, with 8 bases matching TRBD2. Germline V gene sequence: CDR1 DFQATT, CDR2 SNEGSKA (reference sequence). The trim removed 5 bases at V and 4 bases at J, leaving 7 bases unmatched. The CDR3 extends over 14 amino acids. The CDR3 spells CSADRGGVYNEQFF. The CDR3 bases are TGCAGTGCTGATCGGGGGGGGGTTTACAATGAGCAGTTCTTC.

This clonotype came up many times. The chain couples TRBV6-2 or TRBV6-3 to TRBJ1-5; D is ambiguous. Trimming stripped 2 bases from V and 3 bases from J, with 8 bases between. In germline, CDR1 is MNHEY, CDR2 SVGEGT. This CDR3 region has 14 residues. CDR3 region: CASSYRDFNQPQHF. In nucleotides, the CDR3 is TGTGCCAGCAGTTACAGGGATTTCAATCAGCCCCAGCATTTT.

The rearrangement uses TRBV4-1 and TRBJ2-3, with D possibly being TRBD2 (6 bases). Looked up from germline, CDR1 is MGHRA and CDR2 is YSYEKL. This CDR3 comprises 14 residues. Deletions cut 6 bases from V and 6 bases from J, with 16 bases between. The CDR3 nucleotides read TGCGCCAGCAGGGGACTGCCTCCATCGGATACGCAGTATTTT. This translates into CASRGLPPSDTQYF.

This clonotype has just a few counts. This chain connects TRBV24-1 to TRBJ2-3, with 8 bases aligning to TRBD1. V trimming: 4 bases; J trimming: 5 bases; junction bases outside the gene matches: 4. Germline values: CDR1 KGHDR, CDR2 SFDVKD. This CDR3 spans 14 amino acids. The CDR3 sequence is CATSDGQGKDTQYF. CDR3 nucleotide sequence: TGTGCCACCAGTGACGGACAGGGTAAAGATACGCAGTATTTT.

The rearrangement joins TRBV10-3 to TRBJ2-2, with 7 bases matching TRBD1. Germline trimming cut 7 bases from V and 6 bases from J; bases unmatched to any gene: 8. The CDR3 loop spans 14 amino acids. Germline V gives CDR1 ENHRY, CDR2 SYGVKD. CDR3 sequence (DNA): TGTGCCATCATAGGACAGGTCCACTCCGGGGAGCTGTTTTTT. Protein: CAIIGQVHSGELFF.

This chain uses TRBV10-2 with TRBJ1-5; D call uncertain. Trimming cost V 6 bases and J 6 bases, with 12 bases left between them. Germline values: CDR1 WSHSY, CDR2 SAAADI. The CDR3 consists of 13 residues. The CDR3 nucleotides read TGCGCCAGCAGCGAGACCTTGCGTCAGCCCCAGCATTTT. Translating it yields CASSETLRQPQHF.

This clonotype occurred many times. This chain's CDR3 is CASSHSLRQFF. The CDR3 DNA reads as TGTGCCAGCAGCCACAGCCTTCGGCAGTTCTTC. The chain couples TRBV5-6 to TRBJ2-1, with unresolved D. CDR1 and CDR2 from the germline V gene are SGHDT and YYEEEE. V was cut by 4 bases and J by 12 bases, with 11 bases left in between. The CDR3 length is 11 residues.

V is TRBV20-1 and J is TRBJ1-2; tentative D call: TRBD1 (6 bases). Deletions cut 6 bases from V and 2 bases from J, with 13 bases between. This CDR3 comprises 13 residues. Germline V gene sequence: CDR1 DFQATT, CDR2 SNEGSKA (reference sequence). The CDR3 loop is CSATGQSNYGYTF. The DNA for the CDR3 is TGCAGTGCGACAGGACAGTCCAACTATGGCTACACCTTC.

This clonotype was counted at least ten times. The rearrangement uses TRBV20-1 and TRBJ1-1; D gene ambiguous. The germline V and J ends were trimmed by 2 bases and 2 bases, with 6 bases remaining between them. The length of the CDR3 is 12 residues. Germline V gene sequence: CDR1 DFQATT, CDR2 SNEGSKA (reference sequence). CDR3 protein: CSARTINTEAFF. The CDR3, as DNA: TGCAGTGCTAGAACTATAAACACTGAAGCTTTCTTT.

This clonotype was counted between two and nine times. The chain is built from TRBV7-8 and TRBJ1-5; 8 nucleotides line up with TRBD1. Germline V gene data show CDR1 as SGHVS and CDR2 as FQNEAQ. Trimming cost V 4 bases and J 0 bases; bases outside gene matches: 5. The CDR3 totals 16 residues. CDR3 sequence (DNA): TGTGCCAGCAGCTGGCGGGGACAGGATAGCAATCAGCCCCAGCATTTT. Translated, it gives CASSWRGQDSNQPQHF.

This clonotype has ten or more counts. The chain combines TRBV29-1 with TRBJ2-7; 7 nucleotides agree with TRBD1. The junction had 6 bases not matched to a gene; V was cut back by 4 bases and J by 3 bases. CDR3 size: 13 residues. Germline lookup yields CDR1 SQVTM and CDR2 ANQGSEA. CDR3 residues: CSVAPGGYYEQYF. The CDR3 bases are TGCAGCGTTGCCCCAGGGGGATACTACGAGCAGTACTTC.

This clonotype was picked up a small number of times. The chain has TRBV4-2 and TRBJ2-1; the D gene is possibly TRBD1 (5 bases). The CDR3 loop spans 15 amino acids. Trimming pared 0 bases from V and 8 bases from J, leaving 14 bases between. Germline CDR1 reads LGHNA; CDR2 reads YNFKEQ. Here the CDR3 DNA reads TGTGCCAGCAGCCAAGATCCCGCAGGGTTGGATGAGCAGTTCTTC. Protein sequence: CASSQDPAGLDEQFF.

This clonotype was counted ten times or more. The CDR3 loop is CASSHAGTVSAETQYF. The CDR3 DNA reads TGTGCCAGCAGCCACGCCGGGACAGTGTCGGCGGAGACCCAGTACTTC. The rearrangement joins TRBV6-1 to TRBJ2-5, with 7 bases matching TRBD1. The V gene end was trimmed by 6 bases and the J gene end by 5 bases; junction bases not matched to a gene: 15. The CDR3 length is 16 residues. CDR1 MNHNS and CDR2 SASEGT come from the germline V gene.

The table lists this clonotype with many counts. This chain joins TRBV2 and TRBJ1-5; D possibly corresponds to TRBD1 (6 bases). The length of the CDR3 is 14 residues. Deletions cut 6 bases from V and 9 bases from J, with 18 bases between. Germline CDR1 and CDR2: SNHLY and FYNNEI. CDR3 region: CASSPDSLSSPQHF. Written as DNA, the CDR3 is TGTGCCAGCAGCCCGGACAGCCTCTCATCGCCCCAGCATTTT.

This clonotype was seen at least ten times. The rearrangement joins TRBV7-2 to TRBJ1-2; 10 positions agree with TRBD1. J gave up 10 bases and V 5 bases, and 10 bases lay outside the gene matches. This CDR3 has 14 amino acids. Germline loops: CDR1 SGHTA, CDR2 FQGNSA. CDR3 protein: CASSETTGGGDYTF. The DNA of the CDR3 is TGTGCCAGCAGCGAAACGACAGGGGGCGGTGACTACACCTTC.

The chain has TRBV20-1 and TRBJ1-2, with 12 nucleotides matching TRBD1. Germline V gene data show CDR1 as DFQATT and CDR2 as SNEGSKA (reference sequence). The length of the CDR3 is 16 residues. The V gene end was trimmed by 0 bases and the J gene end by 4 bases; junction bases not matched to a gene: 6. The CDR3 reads CSARDGTGGVGYGYTF. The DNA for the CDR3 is TGCAGTGCTAGAGATGGGACAGGGGGCGTCGGCTATGGCTACACCTTC.

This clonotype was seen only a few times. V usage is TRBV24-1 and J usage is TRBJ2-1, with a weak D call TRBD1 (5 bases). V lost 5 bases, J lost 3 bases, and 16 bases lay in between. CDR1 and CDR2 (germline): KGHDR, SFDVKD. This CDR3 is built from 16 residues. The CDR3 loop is CATSAVRQGGYNEQFF. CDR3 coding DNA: TGTGCCACCAGTGCGGTTCGGCAGGGCGGCTACAATGAGCAGTTCTTC.

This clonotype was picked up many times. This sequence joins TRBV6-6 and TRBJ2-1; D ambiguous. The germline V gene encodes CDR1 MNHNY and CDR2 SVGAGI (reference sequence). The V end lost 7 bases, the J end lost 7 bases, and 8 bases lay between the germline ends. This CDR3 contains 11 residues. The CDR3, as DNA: TGTGCCAGCACCTCAGTGAATGAGCAGTTCTTC. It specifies CASTSVNEQFF.

The CDR3 coding sequence is TGTGCCAGCAGTTATGGGGGGGGGTACAATGAGCAGTTCTTC. Translated, it gives CASSYGGGYNEQFF. The V gene is TRBV6-5, the J gene TRBJ2-1, with TRBD2 matching 7 bases. CDR3 size: 14 residues. The germline V gene has CDR1 MNHEY and CDR2 SVGAGI. V lost 3 bases to trimming and J lost 4 bases; unmatched junction nucleotides: 3.

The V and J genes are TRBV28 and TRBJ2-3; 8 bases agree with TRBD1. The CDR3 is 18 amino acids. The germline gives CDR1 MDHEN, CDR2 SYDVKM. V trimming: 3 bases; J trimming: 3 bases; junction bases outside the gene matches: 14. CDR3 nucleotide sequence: TGTGCCAGCAGTTTTAATTTGGTTTTGACAGGGGAAACAGATACGCAGTATTTT. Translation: CASSFNLVLTGETDTQYF.

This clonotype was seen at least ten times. The CDR3 sequence is CASSEARAYEQYV. The CDR3 nucleotides are TGTGCCAGCAGTGAAGCGCGAGCCTACGAGCAGTACGTC. This chain uses TRBV6-1 with TRBJ2-7; D not certain. Trimming stripped 0 bases from V and 2 bases from J, with 5 bases between. This CDR3 spans 13 amino acids. The V gene's germline CDR1 is MNHNS and CDR2 SASEGT.

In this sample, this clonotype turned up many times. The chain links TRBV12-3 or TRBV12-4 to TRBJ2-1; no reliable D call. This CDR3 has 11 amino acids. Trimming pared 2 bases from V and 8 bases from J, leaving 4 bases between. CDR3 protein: CASSLLYEQFF. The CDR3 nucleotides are TGTGCCAGCAGTTTACTCTATGAGCAGTTCTTC.

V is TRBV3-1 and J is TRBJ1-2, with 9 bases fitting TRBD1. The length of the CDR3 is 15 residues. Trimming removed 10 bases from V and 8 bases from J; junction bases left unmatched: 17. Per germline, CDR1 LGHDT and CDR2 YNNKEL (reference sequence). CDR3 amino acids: CATRTSGQGFEGYTF. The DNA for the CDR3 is TGTGCCACCAGGACTTCAGGACAGGGGTTTGAAGGCTACACCTTC.

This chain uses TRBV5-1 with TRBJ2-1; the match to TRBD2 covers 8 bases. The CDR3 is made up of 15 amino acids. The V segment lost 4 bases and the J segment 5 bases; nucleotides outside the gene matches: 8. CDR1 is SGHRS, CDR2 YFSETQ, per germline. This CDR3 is CASSLQGLDHNEQFF. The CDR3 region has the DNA TGCGCCAGCAGCCTCCAGGGACTAGATCACAATGAGCAGTTCTTC.

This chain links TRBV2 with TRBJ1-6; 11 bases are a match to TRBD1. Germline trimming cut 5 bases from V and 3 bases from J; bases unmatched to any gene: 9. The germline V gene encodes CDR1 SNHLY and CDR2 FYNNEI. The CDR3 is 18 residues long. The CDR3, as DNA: TGTGCCAGCAGTTCCCGGGACAGGGGGGTCCACTATAATTCACCCCTCCACTTT. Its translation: CASSSRDRGVHYNSPLHF.

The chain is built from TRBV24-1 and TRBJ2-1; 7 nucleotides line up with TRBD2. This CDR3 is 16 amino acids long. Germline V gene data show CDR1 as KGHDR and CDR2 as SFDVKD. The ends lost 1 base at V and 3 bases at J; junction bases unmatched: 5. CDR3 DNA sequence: TGTGCCACCAGTGATTTTGCCAGCGGGGTCTACAATGAGCAGTTCTTC. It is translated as CATSDFASGVYNEQFF.